This TCR beta chain was sequenced for a study of human T cells and chemical hapten exposure. Time point specified: patch test 1, 2 weeks after DPC sensitization. Treatment in this sample: therapeutic diphenylcyclopropenone sensitization with weekly scalp DPC. This clonotype was picked up many times. TCRdb processed the RACE reads anew with MiXCR; each CDR3 protein has one entry. The table shows 300,000 to 400,000 distinct CDR3 sequences, with around 7% occurring only once. The CDR3 totals 17 residues. V dropped 1 base and J dropped 4 bases, with 16 bases sitting between them. Germline values: CDR1 SEHNR, CDR2 FQNEAQ (reference sequence).

Sequencing used whole blood, obtained in connection with sensitization to the hapten diphenylcyclopropenone (DPC). The origin of this receptor is a woman under 30 with alopecia areata. Some clones in this sample may be carry-over from other donors' samples. The rearrangement links TRBV7-9 to TRBJ2-2; D remains unclear. The CDR3 DNA is TGTGCCAGCAGCTTAGAGTGGCAGACCCCGGGCACCGGGGAGCTGTTTTTT. The encoded protein is CASSLEWQTPGTGELFF. Full variable domain (outside the CDR3, taken from reference TRBV7-9 and TRBJ2-2): DTGVSQNPRHKITKRGQNVTFRCDPISEHNRLYWYRQTLGQGPEFLTYFQNEAQLEKSRLLSDRFSAERPKGSFSTLEIQRTEQGDSAMYLCASSLEWQTPGTGELFFGEGSRLTVL.